This T cell receptor (beta chain) stems from a study of T cells in localized non-small cell lung cancer. Overall study results and limits: Higher blood T cell density went with longer overall survival. The appearance of a median 57 of the top 100 tumor clones was seen in adjacent lung. The highest T cell clonality was in uninvolved adjacent lung, above tumor. Heterogeneity cannot be ruled out, as sequencing used one tumor region only.

The assay was immunoSEQ multiplex PCR, and TCRdb's table has in-frame clones only and misses some. The data show around 67,000 clones, roughly 88% seen once. The V gene lost 3 bases and the J gene lost 11 bases, with 17 bases spanning the gap. From germline, CDR1 is SGDLS and CDR2 YYNGEE. The length of the CDR3 is 13 residues. Points on this clone: The antigen is unknown.

The clonotype originates from a woman aged 35-75 years with stage I lung adenocarcinoma. This specimen was peripheral blood, taken before any cancer treatment. This chain links TRBV9 with TRBJ1-1; D might be TRBD1 (6 bases). This CDR3 reads CASSALRDTWAFF. In nucleotides, the CDR3 is TGTGCCAGCAGCGCGTTACGGGACACATGGGCTTTCTTT.